The clone carrying this T cell receptor (beta chain) appeared a few times. Total RNA was isolated from each sample in quantities of at least 6 micrograms. Primers used in a second PCR of about 6 to 11 cycles were a sample-barcoded 5' primer and a J-beta primer mix. The authors tagged each cDNA molecule using a template-switch adaptor with 12 random nucleotides. Every sample gave at least 2.5 million paired-end reads containing CDR3. TCRdb used MiXCR to reprocess the 5' RACE reads, holding one entry per CDR3 protein. Among some 700,000 distinct CDR3 sequences listed, approximately 21% were seen once. Germline CDR1 reads DFQATT; CDR2 reads SNEGSKA (reference sequence). V was clipped by 3 bases and J by 5 bases; unmatched bases: 10. CDR3 length equals 15 residues. The data stem from a study of blood T cells in healthy people across ages.

This TCR came from a man between 65 and 79 years old in good health. The sample taken for sequencing was blood. The chain has TRBV20-1 and TRBJ2-1, with 7 bases identical to TRBD1. CDR3 sequence reads: CSASLQGPEDNEQFF. CDR3 DNA sequence: TGCAGTGCTAGCCTACAGGGGCCCGAGGACAATGAGCAGTTCTTC.